This TCR beta chain originates from a study of metastatic and nonmetastatic thyroid tumors. Regarding the study as a whole: When malignant thyroid tumors were compared with benign nodules, TCR beta diversity was reportedly significantly higher in the malignant tumors. This held in both blood and tumor samples.

TCRdb re-called clones from the PCR reads using MiXCR. The sample contains tens of thousands of clones, under 15% of which appear only once. Each patient came to thyroid surgery without any prior treatment (of any kind). As concerns this clone: Its antigen is still unknown.

CDR1 and CDR2 from the germline V gene are MNHEY and SMNVEV (reference sequence). With 5 bases removed from V and 4 bases from J, the gap between germline ends came to 21 bases. This CDR3 contains 17 residues. The V and J genes are TRBV27 and TRBJ1-5; a weak D match, TRBD1 (6 bases). Material: blood. This TCR came from a female donor with papillary thyroid cancer or a benign thyroid nodule (not recorded which). Some clones in this sample may be carry-over from other donors' samples. The CDR3 DNA sequence: TGTGCCAGCAGTCCCATCCTCGTACGGGGGCTAAATCAGCCCCAGCATTTT. Its protein product is CASSPILVRGLNQPQHF.